This paragraph reports one TCR beta chain. This specimen belongs to a study of blood T cell repertoires in COVID-19. Study in general: The samples span acute and convalescent COVID-19 from the United States, Italy and Spain. From T cells, B-cell-depleted T cells, or PBMCs came the material, which was cDNA or gDNA.

This CDR3 has 15 residues. J was trimmed by 5 bases and V by 1 base; bases with no gene match: 3. The germline V gene has CDR1 SEHNR and CDR2 FQNEAQ (reference sequence). As originally analysed: Reference gene primer amplification gave nucleated cell count estimates. The protocol was immunoSEQ multiplex PCR, while the TCRdb copy is restricted to in-frame clones and leaves out a portion. V and J calls and clone size are those listed in that table; D and trimming were worked out from the DNA. The sample holds roughly 250,000 clones, about 80% seen once. The chain carries TRBV7-9 and TRBJ2-1; TRBD1 agrees at 9 bases. The sequence was collected from a human donor in a cohort sampled during active COVID-19. The sequenced sample consisted of peripheral blood. CDR3 region: CASSLGWDRDNEQFF. The CDR3 nucleotides are TGTGCCAGCAGCTTAGGTTGGGACAGGGACAATGAGCAGTTCTTC.